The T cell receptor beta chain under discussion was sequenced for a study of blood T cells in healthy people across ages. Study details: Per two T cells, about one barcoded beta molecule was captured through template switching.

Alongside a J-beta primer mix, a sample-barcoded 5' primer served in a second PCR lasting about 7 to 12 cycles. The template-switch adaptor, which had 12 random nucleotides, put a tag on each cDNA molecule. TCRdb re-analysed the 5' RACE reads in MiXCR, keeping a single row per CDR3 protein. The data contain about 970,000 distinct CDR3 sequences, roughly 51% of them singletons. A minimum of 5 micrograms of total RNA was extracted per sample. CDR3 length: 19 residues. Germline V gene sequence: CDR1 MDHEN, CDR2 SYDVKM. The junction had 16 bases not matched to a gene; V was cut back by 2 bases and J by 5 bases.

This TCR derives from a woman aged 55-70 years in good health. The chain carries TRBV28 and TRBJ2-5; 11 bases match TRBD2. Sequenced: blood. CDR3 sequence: CASSLRPRASGRSRETQYF. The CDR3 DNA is TGTGCCAGCAGTTTACGGCCCCGAGCTAGCGGGAGGTCGCGGGAGACCCAGTACTTC.